A single TCR beta chain is shown here with its context. The antigen is unknown. The sample belongs to a study of siplizumab effects on memory and regulatory T cells. Whole-study results and caveats: Memory cells seemed less diverse than naive T cells, which seemed major alloresponse contributors. There was no confirmation of the suppressive function of proliferating Tregs from siplizumab cultures. Under siplizumab, alloreactive sequences traced to unstimulated CD4+ memory cells were significantly reduced.

V was shortened by 4 bases and J by 0 bases, with 11 bases between the two germline ends. The CDR3 loop spans 15 amino acids. Germline V gene data show CDR1 as SGHRS and CDR2 as YFSETQ. Assayed TCR templates numbered some 100,000 for each sample. The method was immunoSEQ multiplex PCR; TCRdb's version includes in-frame clones alone and lacks a portion of them. This table has roughly 120,000 clones, over 85% appearing once. The chain recombines TRBV5-1 with TRBJ1-5, with D uncertain. Input material: CD4+ T cells sorted from blood. The receptor was isolated from a human donor in good health. Written as DNA, the CDR3 is TGCGCCAGCAGCCTGGGAACAGTTAGCAATCAGCCCCAGCATTTT. Its translation: CASSLGTVSNQPQHF.